The T cell receptor beta chain under discussion was sequenced for a study of cytomegalovirus exposure and HLA in healthy donors. Notes on the study in general: TCR beta chains numbering some 150 were designated cytomegalovirus-associated. Specificity for CMV antigens was confirmed in vitro for a few of the CMV-associated chains.

For this clone: What it binds is unknown.

The germline V and J ends were trimmed by 5 bases and 10 bases, with 9 bases remaining between them. Per the germline V gene, CDR1 is SNHLY and CDR2 is FYNNEI. There are 11 residues in the CDR3. TCRdb keeps only in-frame clones here, not all; method: immunoSEQ multiplex PCR. The profile shows roughly 260,000 clones, 80% to 90% of them singletons. The chain carries TRBV2 and TRBJ2-1; no clear D. This TCR derives from a man aged 18 to 29 in good health and CMV-seronegative. The sequencing sample was made of PBMCs. CDR3 loop: CASSYTIEQFF. The CDR3 coding sequence is TGTGCCAGCAGTTATACAATCGAGCAGTTCTTC.